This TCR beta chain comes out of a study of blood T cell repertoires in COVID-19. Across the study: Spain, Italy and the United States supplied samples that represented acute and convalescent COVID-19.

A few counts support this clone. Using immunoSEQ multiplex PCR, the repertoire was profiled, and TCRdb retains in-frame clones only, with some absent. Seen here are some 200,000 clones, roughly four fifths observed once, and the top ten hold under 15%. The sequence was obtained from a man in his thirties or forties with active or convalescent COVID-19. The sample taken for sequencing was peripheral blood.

The CDR3 sequence: CASSQEARRRNTEAFF. Written as DNA, the CDR3 is TGTGCCAGCAGCCAAGAGGCACGCAGGCGGAACACTGAAGCTTTCTTT. This rearrangement joins TRBV14 to TRBJ1-1, with no clear D. This CDR3 has 16 amino acids. Trimming took 0 bases from V and 1 from J, leaving 12 bases between them. Germline CDR1 SGHDN, CDR2 FVKESK.